This entry features one TCR beta chain sequence. This clone was counted once. Its recognized antigen is unknown. No base qualities exist here, and no much larger clone lies one base off it. Participants were included only if at least one PBMC sample before ART initiation and at least two post-ART samples were available. Treatment was received in the United States of America by all participants with HIV. Before DNA extraction, cryopreserved samples of about 0.9-11 million PBMC were thawed and then washed. At the time of the earliest PBMC sample, participants with HIV were aged between roughly 23 and 60 years. Per participant, PBMC samples came from 1-4 timepoints prior to ART initiation and 2-8 timepoints following ART initiation, for a median of 7 samples. For every participant, serial HIV viral load, CD4+ T-cell count, ART history and demographic data were obtained. Genomic DNA was extracted from unsorted PBMC with a Qiagen kit on a QIAcube, processed in batches of 12 samples.

The source of the sample is a study of long-term antiretroviral therapy in people with HIV (dated by TCRdb to between 2021 and 2023). General notes on the study: Collection of the earliest samples took place about a decade ahead of the 2015 WHO recommendation for immediate ART, at a time when ART was typically delayed until CD4 counts fell. Test extractions of a monoclonal T-cell line alongside 33 polyclonal samples showed no cross-contamination during QIAcube processing. The cohort contributed 150 to 200 cryopreserved PBMC samples from 30 adults with confirmed HIV infection, collected serially over a mean of approximately 6 years (range 1-12). Whether ART initiation and durable HIV suppression were associated with changes in peripheral blood TRB repertoire composition and diversity was tested in a retrospective serial study. Eleven of the 30 participants with HIV were female. What the work shows at the level of the full study, not this receptor alone: Unsorted PBMC were profiled instead of sorted CD4+ and CD8+ T cells because pre-ART samples had limited cell numbers. Samples dated from the mid-2000s to the late 2010s, and the ART regimens used may be less effective than current ones. Owing to limited PBMC availability, only the TCR beta chain was sequenced, without alpha chain pairing. ART initiation was associated with a significant increase in TRB diversity, but diversity stayed significantly below transplant donor controls even after long-term ART. Inferences about post-ART repertoire changes are limited because no data were available on ART adherence, viral resistance or therapy changes. CDR3 length ranges in HIV repertoires were narrower than in controls, and network structure suggested an antigen-experienced repertoire with only a slight naive shift after ART. Expanded TRB clones identified before ART initiation dominated the repertoire at all time points, although this dominance fluctuated and declined in many PLHIV after ART.

The junction carries 10 bases between V and J, which are trimmed by 4 bases and 0 bases respectively. From cysteine to phenylalanine, the CDR3 is 15 amino acids long. The DNA shown is the 45-base CDR3, in frame from base 1. CDR1 is given as SNHLY and CDR2 as FYNNEI, both from the germline V gene. Sequencing of the TRB variable region was done with the immunoSEQ hsTCRB v3.0 assay at survey level resolution. A depth of roughly 35,000-50,000 T-cell genomes per sample was targeted for TRB sequencing. Pooled TRB libraries were sequenced on an Illumina MiSeq with a v3 150-cycle kit. On the study's bioinformatics: Repertoire analysis was run in R within a reproducible Nextflow workflow that covered QC, data transformation and analysis. LymphoSeq2, an R package for exploring AIRR-Seq data, was used to implement custom analyses. After excluding a few samples that yielded fewer than 5000 total TRB sequences, approximately 170 HIV repertoires remained for analysis. Among the roughly 180 retained HIV repertoires, 55 to 65 were collected before ART initiation and 120 to 130 after ART initiation. Repertoires were downsampled to 5000 TRB nucleotide sequences, and summary statistics were averaged over 100 downsampling iterations. Only TRB sequences with CDR3 regions of at least seven amino acids were retained for analysis. A Shannon entropy-derived clonality score and the Gini coefficient were used to measure diversity. In the repertoire networks, any two of the top 5000 CDR3 amino acid sequences were connected whenever the two sequences differed by an edit distance of one. Antigen specificity groups and MHC restriction were predicted for TRB CDR3 amino acid sequences with GLIPH2. To flag known CMV, EBV, HIV or tissue antigen associations, CDR3 amino acid sequences were matched against VDJdb and McPAS-TCR. Pre-ART, post-ART and control groups were compared with Wilcoxon signed-rank tests and Holm-Bonferroni correction. What TCRdb holds here is the immuneACCESS table cut down to in-frame rearrangements. Part of the clones is not present; checked against another copy, under half of the missing clones reflect an unresolved V gene, and the others are unexplained. From that table come the V and J calls and clone size; the DNA was used to work out D and trimming. A total of approximately 36,000 clones appear in this sample, around 79% of them only once. Roughly 6.1% of the sample belongs to the ten largest clones.

The material sequenced was unsorted PBMCs, taken 0.6 years after starting antiretroviral therapy. This TCR derives from a young man with HIV. Rearrangement joined TRBV2 to TRBJ1-5; a weak D assignment points to TRBD1 (6 bases agree). The DNA sequence follows: TGTGCCAGCAGTGTGGGGGCCGCTAGCAATCAGCCCCAGCATTTT. Translation gives CASSVGAASNQPQHF.